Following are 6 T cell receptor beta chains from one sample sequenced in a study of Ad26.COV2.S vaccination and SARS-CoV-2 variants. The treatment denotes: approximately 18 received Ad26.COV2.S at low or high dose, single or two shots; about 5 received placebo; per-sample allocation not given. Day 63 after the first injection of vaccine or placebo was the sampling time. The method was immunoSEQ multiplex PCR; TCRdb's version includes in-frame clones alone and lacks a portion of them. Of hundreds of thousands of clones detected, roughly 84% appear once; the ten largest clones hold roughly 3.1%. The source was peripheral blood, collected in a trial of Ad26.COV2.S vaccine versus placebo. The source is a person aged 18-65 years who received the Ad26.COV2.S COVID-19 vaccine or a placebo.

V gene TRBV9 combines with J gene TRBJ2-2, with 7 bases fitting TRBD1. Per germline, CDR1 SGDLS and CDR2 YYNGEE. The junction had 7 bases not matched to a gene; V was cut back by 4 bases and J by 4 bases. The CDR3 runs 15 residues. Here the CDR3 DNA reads TGTGCCAGCAGCCAAGCGGCAGGGGGCACCGGGGAGCTGTTTTTT. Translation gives CASSQAAGGTGELFF.

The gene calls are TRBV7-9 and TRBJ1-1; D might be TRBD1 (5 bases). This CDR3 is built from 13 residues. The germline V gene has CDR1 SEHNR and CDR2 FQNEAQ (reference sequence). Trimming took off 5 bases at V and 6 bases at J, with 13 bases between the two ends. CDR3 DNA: TGTGCCAGCAGCCGAAAGGGGTCCCCTGAAGCTTTCTTT. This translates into CASSRKGSPEAFF.

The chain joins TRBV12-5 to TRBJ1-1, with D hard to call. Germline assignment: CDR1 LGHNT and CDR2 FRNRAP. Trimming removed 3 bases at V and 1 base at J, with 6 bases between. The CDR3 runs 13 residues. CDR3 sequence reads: CASGLRENTEAFF. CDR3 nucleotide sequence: TGTGCTAGTGGTTTAAGGGAGAACACTGAAGCTTTCTTT.

The CDR3 reads CSAQTSGAITGELFF. In nucleotides, the CDR3 is TGCAGCGCCCAGACTAGCGGGGCGATCACCGGGGAGCTGTTTTTT. The chain employs TRBV29-1 and TRBJ2-2; 11 positions agree with TRBD2. Looked up from germline, CDR1 is SQVTM and CDR2 is ANQGSEA. V was pared by 7 bases and J by 4 bases, with 8 bases of the junction left unmatched. The CDR3 has 15 amino acids.

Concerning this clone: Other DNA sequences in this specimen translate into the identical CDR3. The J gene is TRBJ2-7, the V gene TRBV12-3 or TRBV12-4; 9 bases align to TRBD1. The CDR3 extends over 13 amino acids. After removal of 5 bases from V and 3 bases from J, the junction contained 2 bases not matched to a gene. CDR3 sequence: CASSPGQGYEQYF. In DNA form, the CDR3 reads TGTGCCAGCAGTCCGGGACAGGGCTACGAGCAGTACTTC.

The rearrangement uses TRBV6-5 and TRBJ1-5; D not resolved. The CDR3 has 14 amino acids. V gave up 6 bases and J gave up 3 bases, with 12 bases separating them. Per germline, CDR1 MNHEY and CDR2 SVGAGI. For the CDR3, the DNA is TGTGCCAGCAGCTTGAGGAGGTACAATCAGCCCCAGCATTTT. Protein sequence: CASSLRRYNQPQHF.